Described below is a single TCR beta chain sequence and its context. Some clones are missing from TCRdb's copy, which holds only in-frame ones; the method was immunoSEQ multiplex PCR. The sample carries about 64,000 clones, roughly 80% recorded once. The data derive from a study of OX40 agonist ivuxolimab in advanced cancers. The CDR3 is 19 residues long. This chain joins TRBV21-1 and TRBJ2-1; TRBD2 was called by the table and not checked on the DNA. TRBV21-1 is tagged as a pseudogene. Source: CD4+ or CD8+ T cells sorted from blood, taken in a trial of the OX40 agonist ivuxolimab. This receptor was obtained from an adult with an advanced solid tumor such as melanoma, head and neck, liver or kidney cancer. The CDR3: CASSNGLAGAPFSYNEQFF. In DNA form, the CDR3 reads TGTGCCAGCAGCAACGGACTAGCGGGGGCTCCTTTTTCCTACAATGAGCAGTTCTTC.